This record looks at one T cell receptor (beta chain) sequence and its context. It has no known antigen specificity. For every CD8+ T cell subset, some 310,000 cells were flow-sorted straight into RLT lysis buffer, and each subset was sorted in triplicate. To keep memory contaminants out, a stringent definition of naive CD8+ T cells was applied: CD45RO-CCR7+CD27+CD95-. Standard density gradient centrifugation was used to isolate peripheral blood mononuclear cells from buffy coats. A FACSAria III was used to flow-sort naive CXCR3-negative and CXCR3-positive CD8+ T cells. An RNeasy Mini Kit was used to extract total RNA from the sorted cells. These data originate in a study of CXCR3-negative and CXCR3-positive naive CD8 T cells (dated by TCRdb to about 2019). General notes on the study: In total, roughly 140 million TRB reads were obtained, corresponding to roughly 1.5 +/- 0.3 million reads per library. The diversity and physicochemical repertoire analyses included 11 donors pooled from two independent experiments. Naive subsets from about five donors and memory cells from 3 donors were included in the TRBV-TRBJ cluster analysis.

Overall study outcomes, separate from this receptor: Comparably high repertoire diversity was found in both naive subsets, whereas much lower repertoire diversity was found in memory CD8+ T cells. TRB CDR3s from CXCR3-positive naive cells showed higher hydrophobicity (lower Kidera factor 4), lower energy, and higher strength and volume indices than CXCR3-negative naive cells. Naive CXCR3-negative and CXCR3-positive cells from the same donor showed similar TRBV-TRBJ usage, whereas memory cells showed distinct patterns. Freshly isolated PBMCs were used for most assays because CXCR3 expression went down partially after cryopreservation. Because surface CD5, which is linked to self-reactivity in mice, was comparable between the naive subsets, TCR interaction strength was also inferred from TRB CDR3 physicochemical properties.

TCRdb names NextSeq 550 as the instrument used. The Human TCR Profiling Kit (MiLaboratory) was used to prepare UMI-labeled 5' RACE TRB cDNA libraries. cDNA synthesis used the entire amount of extracted RNA, and PCR amplification then used the entire amount of cDNA produced. Libraries were prepared in parallel with an identical number of PCR cycles. The authors processed their data as follows. MIGEC and MiXCR extracted about 50,000 +/- 10,000 unique UMI-labeled TRB cDNA molecules per library, requiring at least two reads per UMI. On average, each library contained about 40,000 +/- 10,000 functional in-frame TRB CDR3 nucleotide clonotypes without stop codons. After downsampling to 5000 UMI-labeled TRB molecules per sample, diversity metrics such as normalized Shannon-Wiener and Chao1 were calculated in VDJtools. VDJtools was used to calculate clonotype-size-weighted physicochemical properties of the central five CDR3 residues, namely interaction energy, strength, volume and Kidera factor 4. TCRdb reanalyzed the reads, keeping one entry per CDR3 protein sequence and omitting DNA. TCRdb's processing, not the study's, gives the V and J calls here. This sample's listing comprises about 150,000 distinct CDR3 sequences. About 0.48% of the sample lies in the top ten.

This TCR derives from a human donor in good health. Some clones in this sample may be carry-over from other donors' samples. The sequenced material came from naive CXCR3+ CD8+ T cells from blood. This sample's cell subset or site label indicates: CD45RO-CCR7+CD27+CD95- naive CD8+ T cells expressing CXCR3 (TNR3+).

The CDR3 is CASTLGQFYEQYF. Recombination linked TRBV5-6 to TRBJ2-7; TCRdb lists TRBD1, though no DNA is available to test this call. CDR1 and CDR2 (SGHDT, YYEEEE) derive from the germline V gene. CDR3 length: 13 amino acids, cysteine to phenylalanine. No coding sequence is recorded. Joined to the reference TRBV5-6 and TRBJ2-7 proteins, this CDR3 gives the full variable domain: DAGVTQSPTHLIKTRGQQVTLRCSPKSGHDTVSWYQQALGQGPQFIFQYYEEEERQRGNFPDRFSGHQFPNYSSELNVNALLLGDSALYLCASTLGQFYEQYFGPGTRLTVT.